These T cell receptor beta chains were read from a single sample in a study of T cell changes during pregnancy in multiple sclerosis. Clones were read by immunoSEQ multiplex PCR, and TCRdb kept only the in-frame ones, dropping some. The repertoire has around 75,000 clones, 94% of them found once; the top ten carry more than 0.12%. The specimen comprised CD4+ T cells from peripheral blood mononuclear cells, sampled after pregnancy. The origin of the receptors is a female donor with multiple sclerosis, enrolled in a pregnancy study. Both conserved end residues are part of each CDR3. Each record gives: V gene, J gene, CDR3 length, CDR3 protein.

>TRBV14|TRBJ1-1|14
CASSHPDRNTEAFF
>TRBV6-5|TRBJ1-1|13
CASGGVLGTEAFF
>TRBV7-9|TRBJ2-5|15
CASSLEAGGLETQYF
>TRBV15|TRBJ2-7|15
CATSRAGGSTYEQYF
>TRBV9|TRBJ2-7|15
CASSVGLRGSYEQYF
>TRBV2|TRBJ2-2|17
CASSDGPGQGSTGELFF
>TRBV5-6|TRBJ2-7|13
CASRRQGAYEQYF
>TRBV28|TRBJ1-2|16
CASSLILTGYEDGYTF
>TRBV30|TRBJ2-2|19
CAWSPGTGATFLNTGELFF
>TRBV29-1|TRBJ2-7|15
CSVAQTSGRLGEQYF
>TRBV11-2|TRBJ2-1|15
CASSLGGLLVVEQFF
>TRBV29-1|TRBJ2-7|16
CSVAAGTSGKIYEQYF
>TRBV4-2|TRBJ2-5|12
CASSDPPGTQYF
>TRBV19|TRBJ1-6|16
CASIESMLRGNSPLHF
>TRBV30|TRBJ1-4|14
CAWSGPGTNEKLFF
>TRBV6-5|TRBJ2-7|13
CASSSTVSYEQYF
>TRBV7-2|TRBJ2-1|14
CASSLAGGYNEQFF
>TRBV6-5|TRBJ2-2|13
CASTRGGTGELFF
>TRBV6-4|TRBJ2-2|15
CASSLQGAYTGELFF
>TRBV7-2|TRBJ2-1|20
CASSLAWDRGRRKINNEQFF
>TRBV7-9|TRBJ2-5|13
CASTLSNAETQYF
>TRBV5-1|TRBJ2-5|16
CASSLQTSGRGETQYF
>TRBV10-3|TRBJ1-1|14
CAITSDRVNTEAFF
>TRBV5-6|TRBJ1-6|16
CASTPKGSSRNSPLHF
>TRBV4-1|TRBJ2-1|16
CASSQVSAGVMNEQFF
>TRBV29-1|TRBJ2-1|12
CSVEPSSNEQFF
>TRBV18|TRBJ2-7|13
CASSATGGNEQYF
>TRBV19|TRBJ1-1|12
CASRDGVTEAFF
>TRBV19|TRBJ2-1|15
CASTKTGSHYNEQFF
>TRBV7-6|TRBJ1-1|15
CASSLGGTGITEAFF
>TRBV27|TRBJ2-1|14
CASSSGNLDNEQFF